These 17 T cell receptor beta chains were sequenced from one sample in a study of read filtering for tumor transcriptome and immune sequencing. This library used roughly 370 ng RNA and molecular barcoded adaptors spanning alpha/delta and beta/gamma chains. TCRdb recomputed calls from the reads with MiXCR, one row per CDR3 protein. The table lists roughly 93,000 distinct CDR3 sequences, roughly a fifth of them singletons. The specimen sequenced was a population of CD138-negative cells sorted from bone marrow. These receptors originate from a donor at least 40 years old with multiple myeloma.

This clonotype was detected many times. DNA for the CDR3: TGTGCCAGCAGTGGCACCGGGACAGGGGACACTGAAGCTTTCTTT. It encodes CASSGTGTGDTEAFF. This sequence joins TRBV28 and TRBJ1-1; the match to TRBD1 covers 10 bases. The V and J ends lost 5 bases and 3 bases, in that order; junction bases with no gene match: 6. There are 15 residues in the CDR3. CDR1 and CDR2 (germline): MDHEN, SYDVKM. Together with reference TRBV28 and TRBJ1-1, the CDR3 gives the full variable domain: DVKVTQSSRYLVKRTGEKVFLECVQDMDHENMFWYRQDPGLGLRLIYFSYDVKMKEKGDIPEGYSVSREKKERFSLILESASTNQTSMYLCASSGTGTGDTEAFFGQGTRLTVV.

At least ten counts were recorded for this clonotype. This rearrangement joins TRBV2 to TRBJ2-2, with 7 bases fitting TRBD2. CDR1 SNHLY and CDR2 FYNNEI come from the germline V gene. V shed 7 bases, J shed 4 bases, and the junction held 6 bases outside the gene matches. The CDR3 length is 14 residues. CDR3 in amino acids: CASNPGLRTGELFF. CDR3 sequence (DNA): TGTGCCAGCAACCCGGGACTACGCACCGGGGAGCTGTTTTTT.

Concerning this clonotype itself: The junction departs from germline at one end; a sequencing error may be responsible. The chain has TRBV7-8 and TRBJ1-2, with a possible D match to TRBD1 (6 bases). The germline V gene encodes CDR1 SGHVS and CDR2 FQNEAQ. There are 14 residues in the CDR3. The CDR3 region has the DNA TGTGCCAGCAGCCCCCGGGACAATGACGATGGCTACATCTTC. Protein: CASSPRDNDDGYIF.

This clonotype was detected ten times or more. The rearrangement uses TRBV28 and TRBJ2-2; no clear D gene. This CDR3 region has 14 residues. Germline lookup yields CDR1 MDHEN and CDR2 SYDVKM. V shed 5 bases and J shed 2 bases, with 9 bases lying between them. CDR3 loop: CASSRRVNTGELFF. CDR3 DNA sequence: TGTGCCAGCAGTCGAAGGGTCAACACCGGGGAGCTGTTTTTT.

The chain recombines TRBV5-1 with TRBJ1-1; 8 nucleotides line up with TRBD1. Germline values: CDR1 SGHRS, CDR2 YFSETQ. The CDR3 spans 14 residues. Unmatched junction bases numbered 3, after V lost 4 bases and J lost 1 base. CDR3 DNA: TGCGCCAGCAGCCCAGGGGGCAGGAACACTGAAGCTTTCTTT. The encoded protein is CASSPGGRNTEAFF.

This clonotype came up a few times. The rearrangement uses TRBV29-1 and TRBJ1-1, with 9 bases matching TRBD1. Unmatched junction bases numbered 12, after V lost 7 bases and J lost 6 bases. CDR3 length equals 14 residues. Per germline, CDR1 SQVTM and CDR2 ANQGSEA. The CDR3 is CSAKAGTGFAEAFF. In nucleotides, the CDR3 is TGCAGCGCAAAAGCCGGGACAGGGTTCGCTGAAGCTTTCTTT.

This clonotype appeared a few times. A read error may be the cause here, since a much bigger clone is one base away. This rearrangement joins TRBV20-1 to TRBJ1-6, with a tentative D call TRBD1 (5 bases). Germline V gene data show CDR1 as DFQATT and CDR2 as SNEGSKA (reference sequence). Trimming removed 5 bases from V and 3 bases from J, with 14 bases in between. The length of the CDR3 is 15 residues. CDR3 sequence reads: CSARTMGGYNSPLHF. CDR3 coding DNA: TGCAGTGCTCGCACTATGGGGGGCTATAATTCACCCCTCCACTTT.

The chain has TRBV12-3 or TRBV12-4 and TRBJ1-2; tentative D call: TRBD1 (5 bases). The CDR3 spans 15 residues. Trimming took off 6 bases at V and 1 base at J, with 15 bases between the two ends. The CDR3 bases are TGTGCCAGCAGGACCGGGGGACCGGATAACTATGGCTACACCTTC. This translates into CASRTGGPDNYGYTF.

On this clonotype itself: A junction boundary mismatches the germline segment, possibly from a read error. CDR3 nucleotides: TGTGACAGCAGTTTAATAACTAGCGGGGGGAATATGGACGGAGAGACCCAGTACTTC. Its protein product is CDSSLITSGGNMDGETQYF. The chain employs TRBV28 and TRBJ2-5; 12 positions agree with TRBD2. This CDR3 is built from 19 residues. Germline lookup yields CDR1 MDHEN and CDR2 SYDVKM.

To note about this clonotype: A much larger clone differs from this one at a single base, so this may be a read error. The J gene is TRBJ1-1, the V gene TRBV28; TRBD1 matches 10 bases. This CDR3 is 14 amino acids long. CDR1 and CDR2 from the germline V gene are MDHEN and SYDVKM. DNA for the CDR3: TGTGCCAGCAGATCATCGGGACAGGGGTTTAGAGCTTCCTTT. As protein: CASRSSGQGFRASF.

On this clonotype: This may be a read error, as it is one base from a much larger clone. This chain connects TRBV27 to TRBJ2-5, with 7 bases aligning to TRBD2. Looked up from germline, CDR1 is MNHEY and CDR2 is SMNVEV (reference sequence). The CDR3 length is 14 residues. This chain's CDR3 is CASSFPAGEEAQYF. DNA of the CDR3: TGTGCCAGCAGTTTCCCCGCGGGGGAAGAGGCCCAGTACTTC.

This clonotype showed up many times. The rearrangement uses TRBV7-3 and TRBJ1-1; D is undetermined. Trimming took off 11 bases at V and 5 bases at J, with 3 bases between the two ends. CDR1 and CDR2 (germline): SGHTA, FQGTGA. The CDR3 totals 8 residues. The CDR3 DNA follows: TGTGCCCGGACTGAAGCTTTCTTT. Translated: CARTEAFF.

This clonotype has ten or more counts. The CDR3: CASSRGQIAGELFF. CDR3 bases: TGTGCCAGCAGCCGTGGACAAATCGCCGGGGAGCTGTTTTTT. This sequence joins TRBV6-5 and TRBJ2-2; tentatively, D is TRBD1 (5 bases). The germline CDR1 and CDR2 sequences are MNHEY and SVGAGI. Trimming stripped 6 bases from V and 6 bases from J, with 14 bases between. CDR3 length: 14 amino acids.

On this clonotype: The conserved phenylalanine or tryptophan is not found at the CDR3 terminus, so this likely reflects a read error. V and J are TRBV28 and TRBJ1-1; D remains ambiguous. This CDR3 has 13 residues. V shed 8 bases and J shed 1 base, with 11 bases lying between them. Germline assignment: CDR1 MDHEN and CDR2 SYDVKM. The CDR3 bases are TGTGCCAGCGGCCCTTACAAGAACACTGAAGCTTTCTTG. Translated, it gives CASGPYKNTEAFL.

This clonotype was observed at least ten times. The chain is built from TRBV5-1 and TRBJ1-1; D might be TRBD1 (5 bases). The V end lost 2 bases, the J end lost 3 bases, and 8 bases lay between the germline ends. This CDR3 contains 13 residues. The germline CDR1 and CDR2 sequences are SGHRS and YFSETQ. CDR3 DNA: TGCGCCAGCAGCTTTATACAGGACACTGAAGCTTTCTTT. Translating gives CASSFIQDTEAFF.

The chain uses TRBV12-3 or TRBV12-4 and TRBJ2-4, with TRBD1 matching over 9 bases. The CDR3 runs to 14 residues. V was clipped by 10 bases and J by 2 bases; unmatched bases: 6. The CDR3 coding sequence is TGTGCCACCACAGGGGGCAGCACCAAAAACATTCAGTACTTC. Its protein product is CATTGGSTKNIQYF.

Notes on this clonotype: A much larger clone differs from this one at a single base, so this may be a read error. Since no conserved phenylalanine or tryptophan closes the CDR3, a read error is the likely cause. This CDR3 reads CASREQSSNEKLFL. The CDR3 bases are TGTGCCAGCAGAGAACAGAGCTCTAATGAAAAACTGTTTCTT. This chain links TRBV2 with TRBJ1-4, with D hard to call. Germline CDR1 SNHLY, CDR2 FYNNEI. The CDR3 is 14 residues long. Deletions cut 6 bases from V and 3 bases from J, with 11 bases between.